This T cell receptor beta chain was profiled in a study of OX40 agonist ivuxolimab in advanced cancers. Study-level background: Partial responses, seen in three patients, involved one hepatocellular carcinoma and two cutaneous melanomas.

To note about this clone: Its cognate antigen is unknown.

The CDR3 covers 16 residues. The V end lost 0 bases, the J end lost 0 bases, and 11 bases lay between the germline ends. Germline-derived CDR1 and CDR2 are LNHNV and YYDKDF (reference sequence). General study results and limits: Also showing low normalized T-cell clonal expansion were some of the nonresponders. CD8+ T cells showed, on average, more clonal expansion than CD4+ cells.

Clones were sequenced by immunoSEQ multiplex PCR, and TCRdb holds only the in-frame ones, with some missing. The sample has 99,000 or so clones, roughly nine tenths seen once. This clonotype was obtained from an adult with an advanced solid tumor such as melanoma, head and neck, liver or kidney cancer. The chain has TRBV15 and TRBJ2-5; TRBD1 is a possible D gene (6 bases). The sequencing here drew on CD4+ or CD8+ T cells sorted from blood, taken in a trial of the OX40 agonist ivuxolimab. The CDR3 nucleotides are TGTGCCACCAGCAGAGATCTAGGGACAAACCAAGAGACCCAGTACTTC. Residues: CATSRDLGTNQETQYF. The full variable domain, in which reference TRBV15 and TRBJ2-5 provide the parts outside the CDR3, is DAMVIQNPRYQVTQFGKPVTLSCSQTLNHNVMYWYQQKSSQAPKLLFHYYDKDFNNEADTPDNFQSRRPNTSFCFLDIRSPGLGDTAMYLCATSRDLGTNQETQYFGPGTRLLVL.